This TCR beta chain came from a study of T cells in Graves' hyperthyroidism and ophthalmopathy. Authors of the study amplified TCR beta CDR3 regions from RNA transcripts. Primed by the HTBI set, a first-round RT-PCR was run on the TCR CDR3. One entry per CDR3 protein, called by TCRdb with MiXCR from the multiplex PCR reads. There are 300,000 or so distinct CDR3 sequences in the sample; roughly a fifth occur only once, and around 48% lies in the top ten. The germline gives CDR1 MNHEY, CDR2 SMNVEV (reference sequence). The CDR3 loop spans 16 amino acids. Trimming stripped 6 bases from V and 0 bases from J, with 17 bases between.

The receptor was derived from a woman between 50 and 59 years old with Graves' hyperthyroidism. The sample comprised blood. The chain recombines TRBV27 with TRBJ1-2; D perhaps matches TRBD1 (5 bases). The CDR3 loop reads CASRGGTASANYGYTF. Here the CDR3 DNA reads TGTGCCAGCAGGGGGGGGACTGCTTCGGCTAACTATGGCTACACCTTC.